Included here is one T cell receptor beta chain sequence, with context. No antigen is known for it. The entry originates in a study of blood T cells in healthy people across ages. The authors extracted at least 6 micrograms of total RNA per sample. For the second PCR, which ran for about 6 to 11 cycles, a sample-barcoded 5' primer and a J-beta primer mix were used. TCRdb processed the 5' RACE reads anew with MiXCR; each CDR3 protein has one entry. The profile shows 1.8 million or so distinct CDR3 sequences, more than 35% of them singletons. Study results and caveats: Per million T cells, TCR beta diversity dropped roughly linearly as age increased. PBMCs left unsorted prevented a conclusive naive versus antigen-experienced comparison.

V was trimmed by 8 bases and J by 2 bases, leaving 15 bases between them. Per germline, CDR1 DFQATT and CDR2 SNEGSKA (reference sequence). The CDR3 covers 13 residues. The sequenced sample was blood. This receptor was taken from a human donor in good health. The rearrangement joins TRBV20-1 to TRBJ2-5, with D perhaps matching TRBD1 (5 bases). The CDR3 sequence is CSPQGAHQETQYF. In DNA form, the CDR3 reads TGCAGTCCACAAGGGGCTCATCAAGAGACCCAGTACTTC.